The entry below gives a single TCR beta chain sequence along with its context. Its antigen is unidentified. This sample's TCRbeta library carried unique molecular identifier barcodes. TCRdb re-analysed the PCR reads in MiXCR, keeping a single row per CDR3 protein. The table includes about 250,000 distinct CDR3 sequences, 20% to 30% detected once. This entry comes from a study of T-cell reconstitution after alpha-beta-depleted transplantation in children. Study-level findings and limits: Hyperexpanded clones declined; after one year, newly produced T cells mostly supplied diversity. Surviving thymic progenitors and recipient T cells were the source of high TCRbeta diversity at day 60 in some patients. Several hundred graft clones that had expanded were reportedly the source of alpha-beta T cells about two months after transplant.

The CDR3 totals 16 residues. Germline V gives CDR1 ENHRY, CDR2 SYGVKD. V lost 2 bases and J lost 3, with 16 bases in between. V and J are TRBV10-3 and TRBJ1-1; D may be TRBD1 (5 bases). Sample: PBMCs, mostly from graft donor cells, taken 360 days after TCRalphabeta/CD19-depleted stem cell transplant. The clonotype was recovered from a female patient aged 2-9 years who had a stem cell transplant for congenital amegakaryocytic thrombocytopenia, so the T cells may come from the graft donor. Here the CDR3 reads CAISEAPPGQYTEAFF. The CDR3 region has the DNA TGTGCCATCAGTGAGGCCCCTCCAGGGCAGTACACTGAAGCTTTCTTT.